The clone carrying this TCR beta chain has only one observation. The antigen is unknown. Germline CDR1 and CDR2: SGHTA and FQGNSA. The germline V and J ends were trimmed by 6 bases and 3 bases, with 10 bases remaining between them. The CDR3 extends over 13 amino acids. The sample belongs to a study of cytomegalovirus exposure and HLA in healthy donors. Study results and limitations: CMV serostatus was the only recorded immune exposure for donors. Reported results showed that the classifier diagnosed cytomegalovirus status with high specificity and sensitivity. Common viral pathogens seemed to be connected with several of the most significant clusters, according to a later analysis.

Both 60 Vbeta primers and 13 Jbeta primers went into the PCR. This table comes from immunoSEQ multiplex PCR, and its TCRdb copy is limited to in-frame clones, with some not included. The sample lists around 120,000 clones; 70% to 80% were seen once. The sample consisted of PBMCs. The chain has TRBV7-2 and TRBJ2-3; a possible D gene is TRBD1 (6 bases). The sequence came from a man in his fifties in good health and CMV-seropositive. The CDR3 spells CASRSTGTDTQYF. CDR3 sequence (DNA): TGTGCCAGCAGGTCTACAGGGACAGATACGCAGTATTTT.